This note documents a single TCR beta chain sequence. Germline V lookup: CDR1 SQVTM, CDR2 ANQGSEA. The V gene lost 4 bases and the J gene lost 5 bases, with 20 bases spanning the gap. The CDR3 has 15 amino acids. These data belong to a study of Ad26.COV2.S vaccination and SARS-CoV-2 variants. The sample's treatment: roughly 19 received Ad26.COV2.S at low or high dose, single or two shots; roughly five received placebo; per-sample allocation not given. The samples date from day 63 after the first vaccine or placebo injection. Wuhan-strain spike was delivered by a replication-incompetent Ad26 vector. Using immunoSEQ multiplex PCR, the repertoire was profiled, and TCRdb retains in-frame clones only, with some absent. The sample holds 350,000 to 500,000 clones, about nine tenths seen once.

This TCR came from a person aged 18-60 years who received the Ad26.COV2.S COVID-19 vaccine or a placebo. This chain uses TRBV29-1 with TRBJ2-5; D could derive from TRBD1 or TRBD2 (5 bases each). The material was peripheral blood, obtained in a trial of Ad26.COV2.S vaccine versus placebo. The DNA of the CDR3 is TGCAGCGTTGGAAAATACGATAACGAGGGGGAGACCCAGTACTTC. Its protein product is CSVGKYDNEGETQYF.